Listed below are T cell receptor beta chains from one sample, sequenced in a study of cytomegalovirus exposure and HLA in healthy donors. Profiling relied on immunoSEQ multiplex PCR, and the TCRdb table lists in-frame clones only, not all of them. This table has 160,000 or so clones, more than 60% appearing once. Sequencing was performed on PBMCs. The source of these receptors is a woman aged 40 to 50 in good health and CMV-seropositive. Each CDR3 is given with its conserved first and last residue. D genes are given only for firm matches. Size values are once, few and many counts, or a class for expanded clones, and some rows have none.

TRBJ2-3 TRBV2 TRBD2 NA CASKREVAGAPDTQYF TGTGCCAGCAAGAGGGAGGTAGCGGGGGCTCCAGATACGCAGTATTTT
TRBJ2-7 TRBV5-1 TRBD1 few CASSTGTAYEQYF TGCGCCAGCAGCACTGGGACAGCCTACGAGCAGTACTTC
TRBJ2-7 TRBV6-6 TRBD1 NA CASRSQGLTYEQYF TGTGCCAGCAGGTCACAGGGGTTGACATACGAGCAGTACTTC
TRBJ2-1 TRBV5-8 TRBD1 NA CASRSGTDTYNEQFF TGTGCCAGCAGATCAGGGACAGATACCTACAATGAGCAGTTCTTC
TRBJ1-1 TRBV28 TRBD1 NA CASSFRTGLKTEAFF TGTGCCAGCAGTTTTAGGACAGGGCTTAAGACTGAAGCTTTCTTT
TRBJ2-7 TRBV7-8 NA few CASSLRVGGVGYEQYF TGTGCCAGCAGCTTACGGGTCGGCGGGGTTGGGTACGAGCAGTACTTC
TRBJ1-1 TRBV6-5 NA NA CASTDWTEAFF TGTGCCAGCACAGACTGGACTGAAGCTTTCTTT
TRBJ2-2 TRBV5-1 NA NA CASSFSGNTGELFF TGCGCCAGCAGCTTTTCGGGGAACACCGGGGAGCTGTTTTTT
TRBJ2-1 TRBV5-1 NA NA CASSSSGTTYNEQFF TGCGCCAGCAGCTCATCCGGGACAACCTACAATGAGCAGTTCTTC
TRBJ2-1 TRBV7-9 TRBD1 few CASSLTGGLVDEQFF TGTGCCAGCAGCCTGACAGGGGGGTTGGTGGATGAGCAGTTCTTC
TRBJ1-6 TRBV30 TRBD1 few CAGRQGLSSYNSPLHF TGTGCCGGAAGACAGGGGCTAAGCTCCTATAATTCACCCCTCCACTTT
TRBJ1-3 TRBV6-1 TRBD1 NA CASRGTGSGNTIYF TGTGCCAGCAGAGGGACAGGCTCTGGAAACACCATATATTTT
TRBJ2-2 TRBV4-1 TRBD2 NA CASSPRLAGGELFF TGCGCCAGCAGCCCTAGACTAGCCGGCGGGGAGCTGTTTTTT
TRBJ1-2 TRBV30 TRBD1 NA CAWSVDRAGGYTF TGTGCCTGGAGTGTAGACAGGGCTGGAGGCTACACCTTC
TRBJ1-1 TRBV11-2 NA NA CASSFQGFNGDTEAFF TGTGCCAGCAGCTTTCAGGGATTCAATGGGGACACTGAAGCTTTCTTT
TRBJ1-5 TRBV28 NA NA CASTSWRGDPSNTDYSNQPQHF TGTGCCAGCACCTCTTGGCGGGGGGATCCATCAAACACGGACTATAGCAATCAGCCCCAGCATTTT
TRBJ2-1 TRBV6-1 TRBD2 NA CASREVAGGNEQFF TGTGCCTCCAGGGAGGTAGCGGGGGGGAATGAGCAGTTCTTC
TRBJ1-1 TRBV6-6 NA few CASSLDRYAEAFF TGTGCCAGCAGCCTAGACAGGTACGCTGAAGCTTTCTTT
TRBJ2-5 TRBV18 TRBD2 NA CASSRSAGSGETQYF TGTGCCAGCTCACGTAGTGCTGGTAGCGGGGAGACCCAGTACTTC
TRBJ1-5 TRBV7-2 TRBD1 NA CASSSGQVNQPQHF TGTGCCAGCAGCTCGGGACAGGTCAATCAGCCCCAGCATTTT
TRBJ2-3 TRBV5-6 NA NA CASSLPLPTAPTDTQYF TGTGCCAGCAGCTTACCCCTTCCGACAGCCCCAACAGATACGCAGTATTTT
TRBJ2-1 TRBV27 NA NA CASIPPGSSYNEQFF TGTGCCAGCATACCCCCGGGAAGCTCCTACAATGAGCAGTTCTTC
TRBJ1-1 TRBV28 TRBD1 NA CASKDRGNTEAFF TGTGCCAGCAAAGACAGGGGTAACACTGAAGCTTTCTTT
TRBJ2-2 TRBV6-4 NA few CASRQGGTGELFF TGTGCCAGCCGGCAGGGGGGCACCGGGGAGCTGTTTTTT
TRBJ2-1 TRBV11-2 TRBD2 NA CASSTSAGGLNEQFF TGTGCCAGCAGCACCTCAGCGGGGGGCCTCAATGAGCAGTTCTTC
TRBJ2-1 TRBV5-4 TRBD1 NA CASSLWQGANEQFF TGTGCCAGCAGCTTGTGGCAGGGGGCAAATGAGCAGTTCTTC
TRBJ2-2 TRBV30 NA NA CACHPTHGELFF TGTGCCTGCCACCCCACACACGGGGAGCTGTTTTTT
TRBJ1-5 TRBV28 TRBD1 few CASRGQRSNQPQHF TGTGCCAGCAGGGGACAGAGAAGCAATCAGCCCCAGCATTTT
TRBJ1-5 TRBV19 NA few CASTAQVGGNQPQHF TGTGCCAGCACCGCACAGGTCGGTGGCAATCAGCCCCAGCATTTT
TRBJ2-2 TRBV7-9 NA NA CSSSLWLGAYSGELFF TGTTCCAGCAGCTTATGGTTGGGGGCTTACTCCGGGGAGCTGTTTTTT
TRBJ2-5 TRBV28 NA NA CASTPWRTAGWETQYF TGTGCCAGCACCCCATGGAGGACTGCTGGTTGGGAGACCCAGTACTTC
TRBJ1-5 TRBV30 NA NA CAWSPPRGAFNQPQHF TGTGCCTGGAGCCCTCCCCGGGGAGCATTCAATCAGCCCCAGCATTTT
TRBJ1-5 TRBV28 TRBD1 NA CASSFRAQGSNQPQHF TGTGCTAGCAGTTTTAGGGCACAGGGGAGCAATCAGCCCCAGCATTTT
TRBJ2-7 TRBV30 NA few CAWSAGLGYEQYF TGTGCCTGGAGTGCGGGATTAGGGTACGAGCAGTACTTC
TRBJ2-6 TRBV30 NA NA CAGTPGYPGANGLTF TGTGCCGGGACTCCTGGGTACCCTGGGGCCAACGGCCTGACTTTC
TRBJ2-1 TRBV30 TRBD2 NA CAWTSKPGGAGEQFF TGTGCCTGGACTTCAAAACCCGGGGGGGCCGGTGAGCAGTTCTTC
TRBJ1-1 TRBV28 NA once CASSFRVTGTEAFF TGTGCCAGCAGTTTCCGGGTGACGGGCACTGAAGCTTTCTTT
TRBJ2-2 TRBV7-2 NA NA CASSPGSRASGELFF TGTGCCAGCAGCCCCGGGTCGAGGGCTAGCGGGGAGCTGTTTTTT
TRBJ2-7 TRBV29-1 NA once CSVGLQGRTDEQYF TGCAGCGTTGGACTCCAGGGGCGAACTGACGAGCAGTACTTC
TRBJ1-1 TRBV28 TRBD1 NA CASRARQGANTEAFF TGTGCCAGCAGGGCTCGACAGGGGGCTAACACTGAAGCTTTCTTT
TRBJ2-1 TRBV5-4 TRBD1 NA CASSWGQTNEQFF TGTGCCAGCAGCTGGGGACAGACCAATGAGCAGTTCTTC
TRBJ2-1 TRBV5-4 NA NA CASSLLNEQFF TGTGCCAGCAGCTTGTTAAATGAGCAGTTCTTC
TRBJ2-7 TRBV11-2 NA NA CASSLSAGVSVLVYEQYF TGTGCCAGCAGCTTATCGGCAGGGGTCTCGGTCTTGGTATACGAGCAGTACTTC
TRBJ2-1 TRBV27 TRBD2 NA CASSLRLAGGHNEQFF TGTGCCAGCAGTCTCAGACTAGCGGGGGGACACAATGAGCAGTTCTTC
TRBJ1-1 TRBV18 TRBD1 NA CASSPRQGENTEAFF TGTGCCAGCTCACCACGACAGGGCGAGAACACTGAAGCTTTCTTT
TRBJ1-1 TRBV7-6 TRBD1 NA CASSATRDRATEAFF TGTGCCAGCAGCGCTACTAGAGACAGGGCCACTGAAGCTTTCTTT